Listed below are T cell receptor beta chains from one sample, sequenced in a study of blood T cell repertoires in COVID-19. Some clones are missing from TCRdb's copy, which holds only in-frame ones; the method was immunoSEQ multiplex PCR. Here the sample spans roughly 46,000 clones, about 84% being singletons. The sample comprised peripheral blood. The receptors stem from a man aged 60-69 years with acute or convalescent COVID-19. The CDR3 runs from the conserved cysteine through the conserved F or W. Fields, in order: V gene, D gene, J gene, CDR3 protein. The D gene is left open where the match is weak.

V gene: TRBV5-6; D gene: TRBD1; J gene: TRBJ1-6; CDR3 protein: CASSGLVGGDYNSPLHF
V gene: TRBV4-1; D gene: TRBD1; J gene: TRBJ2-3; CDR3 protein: CASSPGTVLSTDTQYF
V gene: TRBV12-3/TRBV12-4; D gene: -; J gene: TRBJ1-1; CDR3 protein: CASSFARNTEAFF
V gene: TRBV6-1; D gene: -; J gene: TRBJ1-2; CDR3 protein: CASSEAKRNAYGYTF
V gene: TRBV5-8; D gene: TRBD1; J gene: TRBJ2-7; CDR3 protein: CASSLSTGGLAYEQYF
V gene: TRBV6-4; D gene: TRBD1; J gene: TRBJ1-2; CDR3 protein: CASSEGTGGYGYTF
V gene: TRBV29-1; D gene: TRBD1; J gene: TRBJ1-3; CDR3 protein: CSVESGQGRRGNTIYF
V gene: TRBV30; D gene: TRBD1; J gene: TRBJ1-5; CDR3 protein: CAWSVGGSTAISQPQHF
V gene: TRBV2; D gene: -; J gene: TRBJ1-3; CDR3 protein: CASSVRTDGNTIYF
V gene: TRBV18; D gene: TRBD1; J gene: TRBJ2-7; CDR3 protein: CASSPMKGTGFSYEQYF